This is a list of T cell receptor beta chains from one sample in a study of T-cell reconstitution after alpha-beta-depleted transplantation in children. TCRdb reprocessed the PCR reads with MiXCR, giving one entry per CDR3 protein. This sample has 240,000 or so distinct CDR3 sequences, with about 12% found just once. Material: PBMCs from the stem cell graft donor, obtained from the stem cell graft. Every receptor here comes from a human donor who donated a stem cell graft to a child with acute lymphoblastic leukemia. Both conserved end residues are part of each CDR3. The order of the fields is V gene, D gene, clone size, J gene, CDR3 DNA, CDR3 protein. A D gene is named only where the DNA matches it firmly. Only part of the rows carry a size: once, few, many, or a class if the clone is expanded.

V: TRBV29-1
D: -
size: many
J: TRBJ1-5
DNA: TGCAGCGCCGTAACGGGGGGGGCTAGGGAGCCCCAGCATTTT
CDR3: CSAVTGGAREPQHF

V: TRBV19
D: -
size: -
J: TRBJ1-5
DNA: TGTGCCAGTAGTATAGTGTCCCGACAGCCCCAGCATTTT
CDR3: CASSIVSRQPQHF

V: TRBV18
D: -
size: -
J: TRBJ2-7
DNA: TGTGCCAGCTCACAATCCCGAGACAGCGAGCAGTACTTC
CDR3: CASSQSRDSEQYF

V: TRBV20-1
D: TRBD2
size: many
J: TRBJ2-1
DNA: TGCAGTGCTCACACCCCCCGGGCGGGGGTCGACAATGAGCAGTTCTTC
CDR3: CSAHTPRAGVDNEQFF

V: TRBV6-1
D: -
size: many
J: TRBJ1-5
DNA: TGTGCCACAAGAGGGGATCGGAGCAATCAGCCCCAGCATTTT
CDR3: CATRGDRSNQPQHF

V: TRBV5-1
D: -
size: -
J: TRBJ2-1
DNA: TGCGCCAGCAGCTCACAGGGTTCTAATGAGCAGTTCTTC
CDR3: CASSSQGSNEQFF

V: TRBV12-3/TRBV12-4
D: -
size: many
J: TRBJ2-2
DNA: TGTGCCAGCACCCCCGGCACCGGGGAGCTGTTTTTT
CDR3: CASTPGTGELFF

V: TRBV19
D: TRBD1
size: -
J: TRBJ1-3
DNA: TGTGCCAGTAGTCGTCGCCCCGGGACAGGGGCACCATCGGGTGGAAACACCATATATTTT
CDR3: CASSRRPGTGAPSGGNTIYF

V: TRBV18
D: -
size: -
J: TRBJ2-2
DNA: TGTGCCAGCTCACCAGGACTGAGTGACGGGGAGCTGTTTTTT
CDR3: CASSPGLSDGELFF

V: TRBV6-5
D: TRBD2
size: -
J: TRBJ2-1
DNA: TGTGCCAGCAGTTACCCTAGCGGGGGTTCCGGTTACAATGAGCAGTTCTTC
CDR3: CASSYPSGGSGYNEQFF

V: TRBV12-3/TRBV12-4
D: -
size: many
J: TRBJ2-1
DNA: TGTGCCAGCAGCAAAAAGGTGTTCGACAGCAACAATGAGCAGTTCTTC
CDR3: CASSKKVFDSNNEQFF

V: TRBV19
D: -
size: -
J: TRBJ1-2
DNA: TGTGCCAGTCGCCTTGACCCCTATGGCTACACCTTC
CDR3: CASRLDPYGYTF

V: TRBV20-1
D: TRBD1
size: few
J: TRBJ1-6
DNA: TGCAGTGCTAGGATAAACTGGGACAGCGATAATTCACCCCTCCACTTT
CDR3: CSARINWDSDNSPLHF

V: TRBV20-1
D: TRBD2
size: many
J: TRBJ2-5
DNA: TGCAGTGCCACGGGACTAGCGGACCAAGAGACCCAGTACTTC
CDR3: CSATGLADQETQYF

V: TRBV11-2
D: TRBD2
size: many
J: TRBJ2-3
DNA: TGTGCCAGCAGCCTCGTTGTGGGGGGGACAGATACGCAGTATTTT
CDR3: CASSLVVGGTDTQYF

V: TRBV4-3
D: -
size: -
J: TRBJ1-2
DNA: TGCGCCAGCAGCCAAGATAAGACCAGAAGTTGGATAGGCTACACCTTC
CDR3: CASSQDKTRSWIGYTF

V: TRBV6-2/TRBV6-3
D: -
size: many
J: TRBJ1-1
DNA: TGTGCCAGCAGTTACTCATCGCCAGTTACCATGAACACTGAAGCTTTCTTT
CDR3: CASSYSSPVTMNTEAFF

V: TRBV5-1
D: -
size: many
J: TRBJ1-1
DNA: TGCGCCTGCAGACAGGACCGAACTGACACTGAAGCTTTCTTT
CDR3: CACRQDRTDTEAFF

V: TRBV18
D: TRBD1
size: few
J: TRBJ1-5
DNA: TGTGCCAGCTCCCCGGGACAGAACAATCAGCCCCAGCATTTT
CDR3: CASSPGQNNQPQHF

V: TRBV7-6
D: TRBD1
size: -
J: TRBJ1-1
DNA: TGTGCCAGCAGCACCGGGACAGCGCCTGAAGCTTTCTTT
CDR3: CASSTGTAPEAFF

V: TRBV4-2
D: -
size: many
J: TRBJ2-1
DNA: TGTGCCAGCAGCCAAGTTGGCGGTCGGGATGAGCAGTTCTTC
CDR3: CASSQVGGRDEQFF

V: TRBV10-2
D: TRBD1
size: many
J: TRBJ1-2
DNA: TGCGCCAGCAGTGAGCAGGGGGCCGGCTATGGCTACACCTTC
CDR3: CASSEQGAGYGYTF

V: TRBV7-9
D: -
size: many
J: TRBJ2-7
DNA: TGTGCCAGCAGAAACAGGGAATACGAGCAGTACTTC
CDR3: CASRNREYEQYF

V: TRBV12-3/TRBV12-4
D: -
size: many
J: TRBJ1-2
DNA: TGTGCCAGCAGTTCAATTACGTGGAGTAACTATGGCTACACCTTC
CDR3: CASSSITWSNYGYTF

V: TRBV5-1
D: TRBD1
size: few
J: TRBJ1-4
DNA: TGCGCCAGCAGCTCGGGTCAAGGGACAGGGAATGAAAAACTGTTTTTT
CDR3: CASSSGQGTGNEKLFF

V: TRBV5-1
D: TRBD1
size: -
J: TRBJ1-2
DNA: TGCGCCAGCAGCTTGCCCGGGACAGTATATGGCTACACCTTC
CDR3: CASSLPGTVYGYTF

V: TRBV7-9
D: TRBD1
size: few
J: TRBJ1-1
DNA: TGTGCCAGCAGTGGACAGGGTAAACCGAACACTGAAGCTTTCTTT
CDR3: CASSGQGKPNTEAFF

V: TRBV10-3
D: -
size: many
J: TRBJ2-5
DNA: TGTGCCATCAGGCCGGGCCCACAAGAGACCCAGTACTTC
CDR3: CAIRPGPQETQYF

V: TRBV20-1
D: TRBD1
size: many
J: TRBJ2-7
DNA: TGCAGTGCAACCGACAGGGACCCTTACGAGCAGTACTTC
CDR3: CSATDRDPYEQYF

V: TRBV7-9
D: TRBD1
size: many
J: TRBJ2-5
DNA: TGTGCCAGCAGCGCCGACAGGGGGCGAGAGACCCAGTACTTC
CDR3: CASSADRGRETQYF

V: TRBV7-2
D: -
size: many
J: TRBJ2-1
DNA: TGTGCCAGCAGCTTATTCGCGGGGCCCTACAATGAGCAGTTCTTC
CDR3: CASSLFAGPYNEQFF

V: TRBV29-1
D: -
size: many
J: TRBJ1-5
DNA: TGCAGCGTTGAAGGTGGGGGCGCAGGTCAGCCCCAGCATTTT
CDR3: CSVEGGGAGQPQHF

V: TRBV19
D: -
size: -
J: TRBJ1-2
DNA: TGTGCCAGTAGTGGCCGGGGACCTCAGGGGAACTATGGCTACACCTTC
CDR3: CASSGRGPQGNYGYTF

V: TRBV5-1
D: TRBD2
size: many
J: TRBJ2-1
DNA: TGCGCCAGCAGCTTGGACGTACTAGCGCCCGGGTTCTACAATGAGCAGTTCTTC
CDR3: CASSLDVLAPGFYNEQFF

V: TRBV20-1
D: -
size: many
J: TRBJ1-5
DNA: TGCAGTGCTAGAGGTCTACTACCCTATCAGCCCCAGCATTTT
CDR3: CSARGLLPYQPQHF

V: TRBV10-3
D: -
size: few
J: TRBJ2-7
DNA: TGTGCCATCAGTGAGTCGATGGGACTTGCCTACGAGCAGTACTTC
CDR3: CAISESMGLAYEQYF

V: TRBV5-1
D: TRBD1
size: many
J: TRBJ1-1
DNA: TGCGCCAGCAGCTTAAGACAGGGAAACACTGAAGCTTTCTTT
CDR3: CASSLRQGNTEAFF

V: TRBV15
D: -
size: many
J: TRBJ1-4
DNA: TGTGCCACCAGCCTGCAGGTGGCAGTCCGTGGGGGTGAAAAACTGTTTTTT
CDR3: CATSLQVAVRGGEKLFF

V: TRBV9
D: -
size: many
J: TRBJ1-5
DNA: TGTGCCAGCAGCGTATCCGGGAGCAATCAGCCCCAGCATTTT
CDR3: CASSVSGSNQPQHF

V: TRBV6-5
D: -
size: -
J: TRBJ2-1
DNA: TGTGCCAGCAGTTACCAAGGGGGTAGTTCGGTTGAGCAGTTCTTC
CDR3: CASSYQGGSSVEQFF

V: TRBV28
D: -
size: many
J: TRBJ2-7
DNA: TGTGCCAGCATCGCCGGGACGGGCTTCTACGAGCAGTACTTC
CDR3: CASIAGTGFYEQYF

V: TRBV3-1
D: -
size: many
J: TRBJ2-7
DNA: TGTGCCAGCAGCCAAGGCAGCTTTTCCTACGAGCAGTACTTC
CDR3: CASSQGSFSYEQYF

V: TRBV7-3
D: -
size: many
J: TRBJ1-1
DNA: TGTGCCAGCAGCTTATACGGCAGCACGAACACTGAAGCTTTCTTT
CDR3: CASSLYGSTNTEAFF

V: TRBV29-1
D: TRBD1
size: many
J: TRBJ2-7
DNA: TGCAGCGTTGTCCGGGCAGGGGGCTCCTACGAGCAGTACTTC
CDR3: CSVVRAGGSYEQYF

V: TRBV9
D: -
size: few
J: TRBJ1-4
DNA: TGTGCCAGCAGCGTAGGGTTCAGGGCCCCCGAAAAACTGTTTTTT
CDR3: CASSVGFRAPEKLFF

V: TRBV20-1
D: TRBD1
size: many
J: TRBJ2-1
DNA: TGCAGTGCGACTGACAGGGGGAGGTCCAATGAGCAGTTCTTC
CDR3: CSATDRGRSNEQFF

V: TRBV10-3
D: -
size: many
J: TRBJ2-2
DNA: TGTGCCATCAGTGAGTTCCACCCGGCCGGGGAGCTGTTTTTT
CDR3: CAISEFHPAGELFF

V: TRBV12-3/TRBV12-4
D: TRBD2
size: -
J: TRBJ2-1
DNA: TGTGCCAGCAGTTTAGGACTAGCGGGAGTAACCCCACCTACCTACAATGAGCAGTTCTTC
CDR3: CASSLGLAGVTPPTYNEQFF

V: TRBV12-3/TRBV12-4
D: -
size: -
J: TRBJ1-5
DNA: TGTGCCAGCAGTTTTGAGTTCGGGGCAACCCCTGTCCAAAATCAGCCCCAGCATTTT
CDR3: CASSFEFGATPVQNQPQHF

V: TRBV5-8
D: TRBD1
size: many
J: TRBJ2-1
DNA: TGTGCCAGCAGCGTCAGACAGGGGTCCTACAATGAGCAGTTCTTC
CDR3: CASSVRQGSYNEQFF

V: TRBV20-1
D: TRBD2
size: few
J: TRBJ2-1
DNA: TGCTGTGCTGTTCCGCGGGGGCGGGAGGGCCGAGATGAGCAGTTCTTC
CDR3: CCAVPRGREGRDEQFF

V: TRBV29-1
D: -
size: many
J: TRBJ1-4
DNA: TGCAGCGTTTACACTGTAAACTATCGGGGAAAACTGTTTTTT
CDR3: CSVYTVNYRGKLFF

V: TRBV9
D: -
size: many
J: TRBJ2-7
DNA: TGTGCCAGCAGCGCGACAGTATGGGACGAGCAGTACTTC
CDR3: CASSATVWDEQYF